This is a list of T cell receptor beta chains from one sample in a study of T cell changes during pregnancy in multiple sclerosis. Here immunoSEQ multiplex PCR was the method, and the copy in TCRdb shows in-frame clones only, minus some. The sample consists of tens of thousands of clones, about 90% of them appearing once. The starting material was peripheral blood, obtained before pregnancy. The receptors were gathered from a female donor with multiple sclerosis, enrolled in a pregnancy study. Each CDR3 is given with its conserved first and last residue. Each record gives: D gene, V gene, J gene, clone size, CDR3 DNA, CDR3 protein. A D gene is named only where the DNA matches it firmly. A clone size is listed for some rows: how often the clone was seen (once, few, many), or a class if it is expanded.

D gene: TRBD2; V gene: TRBV5-1; J gene: TRBJ2-5; clone size: NA; CDR3 DNA: TGCGCCAGCAGCTTGGATGGAGCGGGGGGCGGGGAGACCCAGTACTTC; CDR3 protein: CASSLDGAGGGETQYF
D gene: TRBD1; V gene: TRBV6-6; J gene: TRBJ2-2; clone size: NA; CDR3 DNA: TGTGCCAGCACCATAAGGACAGGGGCGAACACCGGGGAGCTGTTTTTT; CDR3 protein: CASTIRTGANTGELFF
D gene: TRBD1; V gene: TRBV9; J gene: TRBJ1-1; clone size: NA; CDR3 DNA: TGTGCCAGCAGCGTAGCTGTCGGGACAGGGGGGGTGAACACTGAAGCTTTCTTT; CDR3 protein: CASSVAVGTGGVNTEAFF
D gene: NA; V gene: TRBV7-9; J gene: TRBJ1-2; clone size: once; CDR3 DNA: TGTGCCAGCAGCTTTGAAGAGAACTATGGCTACACCTTC; CDR3 protein: CASSFEENYGYTF
D gene: NA; V gene: TRBV7-9; J gene: TRBJ1-4; clone size: NA; CDR3 DNA: TGTGCCAGCAGCTTACTTTGGAACGAATTAGCAGAGACTAATGAAAAACTGTTTTTT; CDR3 protein: CASSLLWNELAETNEKLFF
D gene: NA; V gene: TRBV7-9; J gene: TRBJ1-2; clone size: few; CDR3 DNA: TGTGCCAGCAGCAACACCTCGGGGTTCTTC; CDR3 protein: CASSNTSGFF
D gene: TRBD2; V gene: TRBV6-5; J gene: TRBJ2-1; clone size: NA; CDR3 DNA: TGTGCCAGCAGTTTGACTAGCGGGGGGCAAAATGAGCAGTTCTTC; CDR3 protein: CASSLTSGGQNEQFF
D gene: TRBD2; V gene: TRBV7-6; J gene: TRBJ2-3; clone size: NA; CDR3 DNA: TGTGCCAGCAGCTTAACCAGCGGGGATAGCACAGATACGCAGTATTTT; CDR3 protein: CASSLTSGDSTDTQYF
D gene: NA; V gene: TRBV9; J gene: TRBJ2-2; clone size: NA; CDR3 DNA: TGTGCCAGCAGCGTAGATACTCCCACCGGGGAGCTGTTTTTT; CDR3 protein: CASSVDTPTGELFF
D gene: NA; V gene: TRBV6-6; J gene: TRBJ1-6; clone size: few; CDR3 DNA: TGTGCCAGCAGTTACTCCCTTTCGGCCCTCCACTTT; CDR3 protein: CASSYSLSALHF
D gene: NA; V gene: TRBV14; J gene: TRBJ1-2; clone size: few; CDR3 DNA: TGTGCCAGCAGTCGCGGGACCAACTATGGCTACACCTTC; CDR3 protein: CASSRGTNYGYTF